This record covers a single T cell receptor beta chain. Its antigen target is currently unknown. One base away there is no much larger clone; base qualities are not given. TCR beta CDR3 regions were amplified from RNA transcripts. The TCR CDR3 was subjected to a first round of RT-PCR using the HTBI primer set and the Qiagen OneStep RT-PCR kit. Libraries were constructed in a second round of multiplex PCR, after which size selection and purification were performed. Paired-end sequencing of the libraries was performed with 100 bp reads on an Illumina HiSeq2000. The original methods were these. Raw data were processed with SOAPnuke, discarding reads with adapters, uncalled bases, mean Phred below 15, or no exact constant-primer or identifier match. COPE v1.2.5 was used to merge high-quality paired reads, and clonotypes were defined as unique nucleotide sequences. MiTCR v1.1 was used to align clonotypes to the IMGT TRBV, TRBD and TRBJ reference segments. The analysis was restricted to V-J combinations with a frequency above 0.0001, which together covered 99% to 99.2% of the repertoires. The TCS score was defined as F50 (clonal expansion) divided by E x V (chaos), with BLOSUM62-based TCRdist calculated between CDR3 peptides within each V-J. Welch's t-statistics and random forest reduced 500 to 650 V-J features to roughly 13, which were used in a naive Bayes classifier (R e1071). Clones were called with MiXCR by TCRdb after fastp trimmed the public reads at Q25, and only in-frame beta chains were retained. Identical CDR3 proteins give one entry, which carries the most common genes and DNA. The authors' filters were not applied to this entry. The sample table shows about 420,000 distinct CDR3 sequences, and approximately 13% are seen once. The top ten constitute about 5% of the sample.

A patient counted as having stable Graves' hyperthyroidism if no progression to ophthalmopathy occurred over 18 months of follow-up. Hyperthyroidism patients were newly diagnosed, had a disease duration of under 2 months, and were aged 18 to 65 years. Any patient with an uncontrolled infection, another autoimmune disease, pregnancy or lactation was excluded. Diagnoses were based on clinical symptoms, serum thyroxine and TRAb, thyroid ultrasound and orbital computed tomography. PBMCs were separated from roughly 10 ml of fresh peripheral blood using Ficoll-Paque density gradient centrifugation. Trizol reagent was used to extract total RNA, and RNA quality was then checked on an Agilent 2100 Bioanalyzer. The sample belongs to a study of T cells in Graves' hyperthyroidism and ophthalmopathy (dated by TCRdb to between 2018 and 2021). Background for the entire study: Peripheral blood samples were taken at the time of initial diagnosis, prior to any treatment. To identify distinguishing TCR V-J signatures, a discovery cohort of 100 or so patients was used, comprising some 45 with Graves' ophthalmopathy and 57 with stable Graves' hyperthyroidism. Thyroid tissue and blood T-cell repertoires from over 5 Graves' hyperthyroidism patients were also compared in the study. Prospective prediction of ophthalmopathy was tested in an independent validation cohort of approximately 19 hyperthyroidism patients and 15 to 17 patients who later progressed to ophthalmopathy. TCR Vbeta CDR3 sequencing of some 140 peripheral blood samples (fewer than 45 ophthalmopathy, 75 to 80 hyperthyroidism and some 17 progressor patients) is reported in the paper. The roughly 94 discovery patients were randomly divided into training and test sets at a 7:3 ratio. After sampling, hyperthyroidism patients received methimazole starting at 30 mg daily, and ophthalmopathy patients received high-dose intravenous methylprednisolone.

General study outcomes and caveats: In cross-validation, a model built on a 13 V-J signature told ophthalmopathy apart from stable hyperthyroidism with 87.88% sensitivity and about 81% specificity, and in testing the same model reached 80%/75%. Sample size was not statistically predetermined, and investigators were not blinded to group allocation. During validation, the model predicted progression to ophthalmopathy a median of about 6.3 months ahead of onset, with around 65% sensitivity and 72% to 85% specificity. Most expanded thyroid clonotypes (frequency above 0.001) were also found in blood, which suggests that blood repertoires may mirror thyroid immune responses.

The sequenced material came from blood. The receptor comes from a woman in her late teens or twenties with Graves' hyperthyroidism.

The CDR3 region has the sequence CAISGVGGQENTGELFF. The DNA is TGTGCCATCAGTGGTGTAGGGGGACAGGAGAACACCGGGGAGCTGTTTTTT. Recombination connected TRBV10-3 to TRBJ2-2; 8 central nucleotides agree with TRBD1. Taken from cysteine to phenylalanine, the CDR3 has 17 residues. Kept here is only the CDR3 DNA, which spans 51 bases and is read in frame from base 1. Looking up the germline V gene yields CDR1 ENHRY and CDR2 SYGVKD. Here V drops 4 bases and J drops 1 base, and the junction holds 8 bases not matched to any gene.